These 7 T cell receptor beta chains were sequenced from one sample in a study of blood T cell repertoires in COVID-19. Only in-frame clones appear in the TCRdb table, and some are missing; sequencing was by immunoSEQ multiplex PCR. The sample lists fewer than 30,000 clones; 85% to 90% were seen once. Sequenced input: peripheral blood. Source of these receptors: a human donor in a cohort sampled during active COVID-19.

This clone occurred once. The chain combines TRBV28 with TRBJ2-7; D ambiguous. CDR1 MDHEN and CDR2 SYDVKM come from the germline V gene. This CDR3 region has 14 residues. The V and J ends lost 4 bases and 7 bases respectively, with 17 bases between them. The CDR3 is CASSSGYSTKEQYF. In DNA, the CDR3 is TGTGCCAGCAGTTCAGGATATTCTACGAAAGAGCAGTACTTC.

The V gene is TRBV7-8, the J gene TRBJ2-3; 10 bases match TRBD1. This CDR3 has 16 amino acids. V gave up 2 bases and J gave up 5 bases; unmatched junction bases: 7. Per the germline V gene, CDR1 is SGHVS and CDR2 is FQNEAQ. In DNA, the CDR3 is TGTGCCAGCAGCTTATTTGGGACAGGGGTGAGAGATACGCAGTATTTT. Amino acid sequence: CASSLFGTGVRDTQYF.

This clone was recorded only once. V usage is TRBV5-4 and J usage is TRBJ2-3; tentatively, D is TRBD2 (6 bases). Germline V CDR1 and CDR2: SGHNT, YYREEE (reference sequence). V lost 3 bases, J lost 0 bases, and 14 bases lay in between. This CDR3 spans 16 amino acids. DNA for the CDR3: TGTGCCAGCAGCTCCAATCCCGGGACTAGCACAGATACGCAGTATTTT. It translates to CASSSNPGTSTDTQYF.

The genes are TRBV18 and TRBJ1-5; 9 bases align to TRBD1. Losses at the gene ends were 3 bases for V and 3 bases for J; bases not matched to a gene: 3. CDR1 KGHSH and CDR2 LQKENI come from the germline V gene. This CDR3 has 15 residues. This CDR3 reads CASSPGTGHNQPQHF. The CDR3, as DNA: TGTGCCAGCTCACCCGGGACAGGGCACAATCAGCCCCAGCATTTT. The variable domain in full, with the rest retrieved from reference TRBV18 and TRBJ1-5, is NAGVMQNPRHLVRRRGQEARLRCSPMKGHSHVYWYRQLPEEGLKFMVYLQKENIIDESGMPKERFSAEFPKEGPSILRIQQVVRGDSAAYFCASSPGTGHNQPQHFGDGTRLSIL.

This sequence joins TRBV7-2 and TRBJ2-4; 7 nucleotides agree with TRBD1. Germline V gives CDR1 SGHTA, CDR2 FQGNSA. J lost 6 bases, V lost 6 bases, and 14 bases had no gene match. The CDR3 length is 16 residues. CDR3 DNA sequence: TGTGCCAGCAGTCGCGGACAGGTCCAAGTGGGAAACATTCAGTACTTC. Its translation: CASSRGQVQVGNIQYF.

In regard to this clone: Sequence at one end of the junction differs from germline and may be a read error. Distinct nucleotide sequences in the sample also encode this CDR3. The chain carries TRBV7-8 and TRBJ1-2; D uncertain. CDR1 SGHVS and CDR2 FQNEAQ come from the germline V gene. CDR3 length: 16 residues. The CDR3: CASSLHEAGDGNGYTF. The CDR3 bases are TGTGCCAGCAGCCTACACGAGGCGGGAGATGGGAATGGCTACACCTTT.

The V and J genes are TRBV28 and TRBJ1-1; D remains unclear. V dropped 3 bases and J dropped 9 bases, with 17 bases sitting between them. The CDR3 runs 14 residues. Looked up from germline, CDR1 is MDHEN and CDR2 is SYDVKM. DNA for the CDR3: TGTGCCAGCAGTTTCATCCGGCGTGAGGTAAAAGCTTTCTTT. Its translation: CASSFIRREVKAFF.